This T cell receptor beta chain stems from a study of T cell responses to AZD1222 COVID-19 vaccine. General study findings and limits: The study identified only five or six AZD1222 recipients as seropositive at baseline.

TCRdb's table, derived via immunoSEQ multiplex PCR, lists solely in-frame clones and lacks some. Among over 150,000 clones, over 80% were seen once, and the ten largest hold around 0.93%. In the case of this clone: What it recognizes is unknown.

The clonotype originates from an adult who received the MenACWY meningococcal vaccine as a control. Sequenced material: peripheral blood, taken 28 days after the second dose of the MenACWY control vaccine.

CDR3 coding DNA: TGTGCCAGCTCACCACTGTTTGGGGAGGCCTCGGAAAAACTGTTTTTT. Translating it yields CASSPLFGEASEKLFF. V and J are TRBV18 and TRBJ1-4, with D uncertain. Trimming removed 1 base at V and 8 bases at J, with 17 bases between. Per the germline V gene, CDR1 is KGHSH and CDR2 is LQKENI. The CDR3 runs to 16 residues.